The rows below give T cell receptor beta chains drawn from one sample of a study of blood T cell repertoires in COVID-19. Clones were read by immunoSEQ multiplex PCR, and TCRdb kept only the in-frame ones, dropping some. The repertoire includes some 520,000 clones, roughly nine tenths of them detected once, and about 0.91% sits in the top ten. The sequencing input was peripheral blood. These receptors came from a man between 18 and 29 years old with COVID-19, enrolled during active disease. Each CDR3 is given with its conserved first and last residue. Each record gives: J gene, V gene, D gene, clone size, CDR3 DNA, CDR3 protein. The D gene is left open where the match is weak. Size tells how often a clone was seen (once, few, many) or the class of an expanded clone, and some rows leave it out.

J: TRBJ2-3; V: TRBV7-9; D: TRBD1; size: NA; DNA: TGTGCCAGCAGCTTAGGACAGGGAGTGACAGATACGCAGTATTTT; CDR3: CASSLGQGVTDTQYF
J: TRBJ2-1; V: TRBV24-1; D: TRBD2; size: NA; DNA: TGTGCCACCAGTGATTCATTGACTAGCGGGGGCCTATATGAGCAGTTCTTC; CDR3: CATSDSLTSGGLYEQFF
J: TRBJ1-1; V: TRBV21-1; D: NA; size: NA; DNA: TGTGCCAGCAGCAAAGCGGAGGGGGCGCAAACTGAAGCTTTCTTT; CDR3: CASSKAEGAQTEAFF
J: TRBJ2-4; V: TRBV5-4; D: NA; size: once; DNA: TGTGCCAGCAGCCCGGGGGTTTTAGCCAAAAACATTCAGTACTTC; CDR3: CASSPGVLAKNIQYF
J: TRBJ2-1; V: TRBV7-8; D: NA; size: NA; DNA: TGTGCCAGCAGCTTGGAGCCGTCAGCATACAATGAGCAGTTCTTC; CDR3: CASSLEPSAYNEQFF
J: TRBJ2-1; V: TRBV24-1; D: TRBD2; size: NA; DNA: TGTGCCACCAGTGATGGGCGGGGGGGTCCCTACAATGAGCAGTTCTTC; CDR3: CATSDGRGGPYNEQFF
J: TRBJ1-1; V: TRBV14; D: NA; size: NA; DNA: TGTGCCAGCAGCCAAGAATTAGGGGCCCACACTGAAGCTTTCTTT; CDR3: CASSQELGAHTEAFF
J: TRBJ2-5; V: TRBV4-1; D: NA; size: once; DNA: TGCGCCAGCAGCCGTGAGCTGCTGTGGGAGACCCAGTACTTC; CDR3: CASSRELLWETQYF
J: TRBJ2-3; V: TRBV7-9; D: NA; size: NA; DNA: TGTGCCAGTATTTTGGGCAGTTCAATAGATACGCAGTATTTT; CDR3: CASILGSSIDTQYF
J: TRBJ2-7; V: TRBV6-6; D: TRBD2; size: NA; DNA: TGTGCCAGCAGTCCTAGCGGCTATCTCTCCTACGAGCAGTACTTC; CDR3: CASSPSGYLSYEQYF
J: TRBJ1-4; V: TRBV19; D: NA; size: NA; DNA: TGTGCCAGTAGGAGTGACAGGTCCACGAATGAAAAACTGTTTTTT; CDR3: CASRSDRSTNEKLFF
J: TRBJ2-7; V: TRBV6-5; D: NA; size: few; DNA: TGTGCCACACAGGGGGGGCACTCCTACGAGCAGTACTTC; CDR3: CATQGGHSYEQYF
J: TRBJ1-1; V: TRBV29-1; D: NA; size: once; DNA: TGCAGCGTTGATACGGCCAGGGTCGGCACTGAAGCTTTCTTT; CDR3: CSVDTARVGTEAFF
J: TRBJ2-2; V: TRBV7-8; D: NA; size: NA; DNA: TGTGCCAGCAGTGTGAGAACCGGGGAGCTGTTTTTT; CDR3: CASSVRTGELFF
J: TRBJ2-7; V: TRBV14; D: NA; size: NA; DNA: TGTGCCAGCAGCCAAGGTTTCCCGGCGGGCGAGCAGTACTTC; CDR3: CASSQGFPAGEQYF
J: TRBJ2-3; V: TRBV12-3/TRBV12-4; D: NA; size: NA; DNA: TGTGCCAGCACCCAGTTGAACACAGATACGCAGTATTTT; CDR3: CASTQLNTDTQYF
J: TRBJ2-2; V: TRBV24-1; D: TRBD2; size: NA; DNA: TGTGCCACCAGTGACCCGGGACTAGCGGGAGACGGGGAGCTGTTTTTT; CDR3: CATSDPGLAGDGELFF
J: TRBJ2-1; V: TRBV6-1; D: NA; size: NA; DNA: TGTGCCAGCAGTGATCGGCGGCATGAGCAGTTCTTC; CDR3: CASSDRRHEQFF
J: TRBJ1-1; V: TRBV6-5; D: TRBD1; size: once; DNA: TGTGCCAGTAGCCTCAGGGGGGAAACCACTGAAGCTTTCTTT; CDR3: CASSLRGETTEAFF
J: TRBJ1-2; V: TRBV7-2; D: NA; size: NA; DNA: TGTGCCAGCAGCTTAGAGGGCCGCAGGGTAGAAGGCTACACCTTC; CDR3: CASSLEGRRVEGYTF
J: TRBJ1-2; V: TRBV5-1; D: TRBD1; size: NA; DNA: TGCGCCAGCAGCGGGGGGACAGCTAACTATGGCTACACCTTC; CDR3: CASSGGTANYGYTF
J: TRBJ2-7; V: TRBV20-1; D: NA; size: NA; DNA: TGCAGTGCTGGCAGCTACGAGCAGTACTTC; CDR3: CSAGSYEQYF
J: TRBJ2-5; V: TRBV11-3; D: NA; size: NA; DNA: TGTGCCAGCAGCCCATCTCAGGGGTTAGAGACCCAGTACTTC; CDR3: CASSPSQGLETQYF
J: TRBJ2-7; V: TRBV2; D: TRBD2; size: NA; DNA: TGTGCCAGCGGGAGGGTAGCGGGAGTATCCGAGCAGTACTTC; CDR3: CASGRVAGVSEQYF
J: TRBJ2-3; V: TRBV29-1; D: NA; size: NA; DNA: TGCAGCGTTAGCTGGGGGGGCACAGATACGCAGTATTTT; CDR3: CSVSWGGTDTQYF
J: TRBJ2-3; V: TRBV19; D: NA; size: NA; DNA: TGTGCCAGTAGCGAGGATATCACAGATACGCAGTATTTT; CDR3: CASSEDITDTQYF
J: TRBJ2-1; V: TRBV7-2; D: TRBD1; size: NA; DNA: TGTGCCAGCAGCTTTACAGGGGTCAAAAATGAGCAGTTCTTC; CDR3: CASSFTGVKNEQFF
J: TRBJ2-2; V: TRBV5-8; D: NA; size: NA; DNA: TGTGCCAGCCAGCTTCGGGTCGATGGCACCGGGGAGCTGTTTTTT; CDR3: CASQLRVDGTGELFF
J: TRBJ2-1; V: TRBV14; D: NA; size: NA; DNA: TGTGCCAGCAGCCTCCTAGGGGTAAAAGGTGAGCAGTTCTTC; CDR3: CASSLLGVKGEQFF
J: TRBJ1-5; V: TRBV19; D: NA; size: NA; DNA: TGTGCCAGTAGTATGGACGTAGGGGCCTCAGTCAATCAGCCCCAGCATTTT; CDR3: CASSMDVGASVNQPQHF
J: TRBJ2-7; V: TRBV5-4; D: TRBD2; size: few; DNA: TGTGCCAGCAGCTTGGCTCTAGCGGGACGTGATTACGAGCAGTACTTC; CDR3: CASSLALAGRDYEQYF
J: TRBJ1-5; V: TRBV19; D: TRBD1; size: NA; DNA: TGTGCCAGTATGGGGTTCGACAGGGATCAGGATCAGCCCCAGCATTTT; CDR3: CASMGFDRDQDQPQHF
J: TRBJ1-2; V: TRBV14; D: NA; size: NA; DNA: TGTGCCAGCAGCCTGAAGGTGGACAGTGGCTACACCTTC; CDR3: CASSLKVDSGYTF
J: TRBJ2-1; V: TRBV18; D: TRBD1; size: NA; DNA: TGTGCCAGCTCACCCCCGGGACAGGGGTCCCATGAGCAGTTCTTC; CDR3: CASSPPGQGSHEQFF
J: TRBJ1-1; V: TRBV7-8; D: TRBD1; size: few; DNA: TGTGCCAGCAGCCCCGACAGGGGGTGGGACACTGAAGCTTTCTTT; CDR3: CASSPDRGWDTEAFF
J: TRBJ1-5; V: TRBV2; D: TRBD1; size: NA; DNA: TGTGCCAGCAGGTTCTCGGAGGGGGCCTATCAGCCCCAGCATTTT; CDR3: CASRFSEGAYQPQHF
J: TRBJ2-1; V: TRBV5-4; D: TRBD2; size: NA; DNA: TGTGCCAGCAGCTTCCTAGCGGGAGGGCCGGGCAATGAGCAGTTCTTC; CDR3: CASSFLAGGPGNEQFF